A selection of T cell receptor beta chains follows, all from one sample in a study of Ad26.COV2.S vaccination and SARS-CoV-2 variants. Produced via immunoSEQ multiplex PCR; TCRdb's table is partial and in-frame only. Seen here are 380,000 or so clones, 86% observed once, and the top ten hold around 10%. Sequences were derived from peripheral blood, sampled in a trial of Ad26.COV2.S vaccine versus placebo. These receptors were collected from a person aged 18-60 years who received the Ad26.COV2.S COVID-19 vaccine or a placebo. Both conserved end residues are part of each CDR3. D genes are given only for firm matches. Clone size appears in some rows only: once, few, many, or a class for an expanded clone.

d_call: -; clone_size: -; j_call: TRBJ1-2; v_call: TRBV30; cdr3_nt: TGTGCCTGGACCCGAGGACAGAATAACTATGGCTACACCTTC; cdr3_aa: CAWTRGQNNYGYTF
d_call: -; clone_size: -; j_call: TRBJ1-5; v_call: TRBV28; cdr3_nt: TGTGCCAGCAGTTTTTTAGGGGAAGGGAATCAGCCCCAGCATTTT; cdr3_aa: CASSFLGEGNQPQHF
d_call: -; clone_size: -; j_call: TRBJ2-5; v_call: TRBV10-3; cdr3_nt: TGTGCCATCAGTGACAGGGAACAGACCCAGTACTTC; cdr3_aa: CAISDREQTQYF
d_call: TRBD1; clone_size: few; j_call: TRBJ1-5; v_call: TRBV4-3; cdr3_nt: TGCGCCAGCAGCCAGGGGACAGGGGGTAGCAATCAGCCCCAGCATTTT; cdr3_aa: CASSQGTGGSNQPQHF
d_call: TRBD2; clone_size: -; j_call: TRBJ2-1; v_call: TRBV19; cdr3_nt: TGTGCCAGTAGTATATCTTCTAGCGGGGAATACAATGAGCAGTTCTTC; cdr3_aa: CASSISSSGEYNEQFF
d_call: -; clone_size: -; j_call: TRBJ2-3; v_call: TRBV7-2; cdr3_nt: TGTGCCAGCAGCTTATATGCAGATACGCAGTATTTT; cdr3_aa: CASSLYADTQYF
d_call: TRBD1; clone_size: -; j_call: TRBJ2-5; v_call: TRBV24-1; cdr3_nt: TGTGCCACCAGTGACCAAGGGACAGAACGAGAGACCCAGTACTTC; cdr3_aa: CATSDQGTERETQYF
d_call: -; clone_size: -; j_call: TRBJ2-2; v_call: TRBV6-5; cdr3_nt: TGTGCCAGCAGTTACTCGGTAACTACCGGGGAGCTGTTTTTT; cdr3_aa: CASSYSVTTGELFF
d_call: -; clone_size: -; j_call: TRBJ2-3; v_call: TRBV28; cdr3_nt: TGTGCCAGCAGTTTATCCCGGGACACGAACACAGATACGCAGTATTTT; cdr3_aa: CASSLSRDTNTDTQYF
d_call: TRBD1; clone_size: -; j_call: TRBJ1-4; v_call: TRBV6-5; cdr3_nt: TGTGCCATTACCCGGGACAGGCATGAAAAACTGTTTTTT; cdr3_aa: CAITRDRHEKLFF
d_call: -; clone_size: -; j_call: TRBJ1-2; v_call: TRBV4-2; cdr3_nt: TGTGCCAGCAGCCAAGGGGACCCCTATGGCTACACCTTC; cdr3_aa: CASSQGDPYGYTF
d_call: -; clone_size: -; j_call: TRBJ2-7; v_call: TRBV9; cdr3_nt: TGTGCCAGCAGCCGGGAGAGCTCCTACGAGCAGTACTTC; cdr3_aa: CASSRESSYEQYF
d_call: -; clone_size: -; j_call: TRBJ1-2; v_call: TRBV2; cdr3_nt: TGTGCCAGCAGTGATGGACGGGGTTGGGACGGCTACACCTTC; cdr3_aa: CASSDGRGWDGYTF
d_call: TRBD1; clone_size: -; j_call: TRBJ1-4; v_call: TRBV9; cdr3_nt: TGTGCCAGCAGCCCCGAAGGGGGCGGGGAAAAACTGTTTTTT; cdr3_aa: CASSPEGGGEKLFF
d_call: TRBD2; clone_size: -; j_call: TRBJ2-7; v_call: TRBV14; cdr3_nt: TGTGCCAGCAGCCTTAGCGGGAGGGCCGATCCCTACGAGCAGTACTTC; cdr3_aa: CASSLSGRADPYEQYF
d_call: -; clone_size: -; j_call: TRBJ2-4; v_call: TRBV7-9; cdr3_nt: TGTGCCAGCAGCTTAGGAAGAACGGTAGGGGTGGCCAAAAACATTCAGTACTTC; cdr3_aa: CASSLGRTVGVAKNIQYF
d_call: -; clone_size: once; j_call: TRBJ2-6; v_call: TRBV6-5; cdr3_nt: TGTGCCACCCTAATCTCTGGGGCCAACGTCCTGACTTTC; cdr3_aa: CATLISGANVLTF
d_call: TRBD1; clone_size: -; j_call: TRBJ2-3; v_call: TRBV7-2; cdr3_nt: TGTGCCAGCAGCTCGGGGGCACAGGGGGCGGCAGATACGCAGTATTTT; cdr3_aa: CASSSGAQGAADTQYF
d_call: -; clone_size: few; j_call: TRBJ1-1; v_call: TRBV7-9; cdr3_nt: TGTGCCAGCAGCTTATCGGGGAACACTGAAGCTTTCTTT; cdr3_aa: CASSLSGNTEAFF
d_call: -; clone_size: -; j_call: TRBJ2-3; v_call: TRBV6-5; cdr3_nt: TGTGCCAGCAGTAGGGGACCACGCACGGATACGCAGTATTTT; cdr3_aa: CASSRGPRTDTQYF
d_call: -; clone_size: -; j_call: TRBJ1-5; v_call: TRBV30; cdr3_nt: TGTGCCTGGAGTGGGGGGCTGCAAAAGCCCCAGCATTTT; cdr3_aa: CAWSGGLQKPQHF
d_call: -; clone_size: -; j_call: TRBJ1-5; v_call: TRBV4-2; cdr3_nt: TGTGCCAGCAGCCAAGGTCGGGGGCCCAATCAGCCCCAGCATTTT; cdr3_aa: CASSQGRGPNQPQHF
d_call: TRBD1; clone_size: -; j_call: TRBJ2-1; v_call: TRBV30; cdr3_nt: TGTGCCTGGAGTGGAACGGGACAGGCCTTTATCTTC; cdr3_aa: CAWSGTGQAFIF
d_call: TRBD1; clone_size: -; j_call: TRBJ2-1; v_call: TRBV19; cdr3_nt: TGTGCCAGTAGTCCGGGACAGTACAATGAGCAGTTCTTC; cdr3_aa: CASSPGQYNEQFF